The 5 T cell receptor beta chains below were found in one sample sequenced in a study of T cells in Graves' hyperthyroidism and ophthalmopathy. TCR beta CDR3 region amplification was performed from RNA transcripts. The HTBI primer set was used in a first-round RT-PCR of the TCR CDR3. One entry per CDR3 protein results from TCRdb running MiXCR on the multiplex PCR reads. The table has 500,000 to 600,000 distinct CDR3 sequences, just under 20% seen once; the top ten hold roughly 47%. The sequenced sample consisted of blood. Every receptor here comes from a man aged 40-49 years with Graves' ophthalmopathy.

The gene calls are TRBV5-1 and TRBJ1-4; 9 bases agree with TRBD1. The V gene's germline CDR1 is SGHRS and CDR2 YFSETQ. V lost 4 bases to trimming and J lost 7 bases; unmatched junction nucleotides: 5. This CDR3 is built from 14 residues. The CDR3 spells CASSKGQGGEKLFF. In DNA, the CDR3 is TGCGCCAGCAGCAAGGGACAGGGTGGTGAAAAACTGTTTTTT.

CDR3 DNA sequence: TGTGCCAGTAGTTCCGCCGGGGGAGGGGGCAGGACTGAAGCTTTCTTT. Its translation: CASSSAGGGGRTEAFF. V usage is TRBV19 and J usage is TRBJ1-1, with 7 positions matching TRBD1. This CDR3 is 16 amino acids long. The trim removed 5 bases at V and 5 bases at J, leaving 14 bases unmatched. Germline CDR1 is LNHDA and CDR2 is SQIVND (reference sequence).

The chain carries TRBV5-1 and TRBJ1-5; D gene unclear. Germline lookup yields CDR1 SGHRS and CDR2 YFSETQ. This CDR3 is built from 13 residues. V gave up 0 bases and J gave up 9 bases, with 10 bases separating them. CDR3 loop: CASSLDGLGPQHF. The DNA for the CDR3 is TGCGCCAGCAGCTTGGACGGATTGGGGCCCCAGCATTTT.

The V and J genes are TRBV27 and TRBJ1-1; D remains ambiguous. The length of the CDR3 is 13 residues. Germline assignment: CDR1 MNHEY and CDR2 SMNVEV (reference sequence). The germline V and J ends were trimmed by 2 bases and 5 bases, with 9 bases remaining between them. CDR3 DNA sequence: TGTGCCAGCAGTTTAAATATTAGGACTGAAGCTTTCTTT. Its translation is CASSLNIRTEAFF.

The V and J genes are TRBV6-6 and TRBJ2-7; 7 bases line up with TRBD1. V trimming: 0 bases; J trimming: 2 bases; junction bases outside the gene matches: 7. The CDR3 covers 16 residues. Germline V CDR1 and CDR2: MNHNY, SVGAGI (reference sequence). CDR3 DNA sequence: TGTGCCAGCAGTTACTCACCCGAGGGACAGCCCTACGAGCAGTACTTC. It encodes CASSYSPEGQPYEQYF.